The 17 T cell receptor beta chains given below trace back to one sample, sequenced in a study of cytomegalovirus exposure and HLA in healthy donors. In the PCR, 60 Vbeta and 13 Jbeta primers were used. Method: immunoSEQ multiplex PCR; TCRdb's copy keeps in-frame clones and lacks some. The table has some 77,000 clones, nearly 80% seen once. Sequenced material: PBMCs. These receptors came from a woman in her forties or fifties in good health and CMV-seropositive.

The CDR3 reads CASSHGKEAFF. In DNA, the CDR3 is TGTGCCAGCAGTCACGGGAAAGAAGCTTTCTTT. The chain combines TRBV2 with TRBJ1-1; the D is unclear. Germline V gene sequence: CDR1 SNHLY, CDR2 FYNNEI. The CDR3 is 11 amino acids. V lost 5 bases and J lost 8, with 9 bases in between.

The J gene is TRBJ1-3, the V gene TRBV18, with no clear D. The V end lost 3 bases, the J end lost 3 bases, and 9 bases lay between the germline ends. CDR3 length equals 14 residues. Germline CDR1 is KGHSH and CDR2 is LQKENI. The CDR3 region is CASSPEGSGNTIYF. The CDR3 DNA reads TGTGCCAGCTCACCCGAAGGGAGTGGAAACACCATATATTTT.

CDR3 DNA: TGTGCCAGCAGCTTGACGCAGTCGACAGTTGAAAAACTGTTTTTT. Its translation is CASSLTQSTVEKLFF. V is TRBV5-4 and J is TRBJ1-4; tentative D call: TRBD1 (5 bases). V was shortened by 1 base and J by 7 bases, with 14 bases between the two germline ends. This CDR3 has 15 residues. CDR1 is SGHNT and CDR2 is YYREEE in the germline V gene (reference sequence).

The CDR3 DNA is TGTGCCAGCAGCCAACCGGGACAGGGCACAGATACGCAGTATTTT. Translating gives CASSQPGQGTDTQYF. The chain joins TRBV4-2 to TRBJ2-3; 8 bases are shared with TRBD1. The CDR3 spans 15 residues. The ends lost 2 bases at V and 1 base at J; junction bases unmatched: 2. Germline V lookup: CDR1 LGHNA, CDR2 YNFKEQ.

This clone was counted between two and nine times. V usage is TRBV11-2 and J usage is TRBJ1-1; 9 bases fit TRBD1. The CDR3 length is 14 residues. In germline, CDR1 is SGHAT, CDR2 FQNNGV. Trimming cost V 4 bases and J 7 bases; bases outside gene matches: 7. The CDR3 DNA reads TGTGCCAGCAGCTGGGGACAGGGAATCATTGAAGCTTTCTTT. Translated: CASSWGQGIIEAFF.

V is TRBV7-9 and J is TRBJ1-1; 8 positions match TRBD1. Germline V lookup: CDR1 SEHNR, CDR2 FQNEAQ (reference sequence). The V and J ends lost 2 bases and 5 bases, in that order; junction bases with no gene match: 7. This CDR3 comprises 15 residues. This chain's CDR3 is CASSLPTGVRTEAFF. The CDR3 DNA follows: TGTGCCAGCAGCTTACCGACAGGGGTAAGGACTGAAGCTTTCTTT.

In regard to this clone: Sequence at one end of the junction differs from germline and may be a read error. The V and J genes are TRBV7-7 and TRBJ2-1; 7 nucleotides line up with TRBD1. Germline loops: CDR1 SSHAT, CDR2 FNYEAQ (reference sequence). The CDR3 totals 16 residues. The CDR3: CASSLVAGTDYNEQFF. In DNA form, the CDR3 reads TGTGCTAGCAGCTTAGTCGCCGGGACAGATTACAATGAGCAGTTCTTC.

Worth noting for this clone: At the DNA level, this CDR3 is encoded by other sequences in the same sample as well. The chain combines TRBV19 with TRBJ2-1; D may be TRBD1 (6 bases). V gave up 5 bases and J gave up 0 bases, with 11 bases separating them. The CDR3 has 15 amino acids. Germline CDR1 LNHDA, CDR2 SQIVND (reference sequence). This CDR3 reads CASSPDRSSYNEQFF. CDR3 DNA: TGTGCCAGTAGTCCCGACAGGAGCTCCTACAATGAGCAGTTCTTC. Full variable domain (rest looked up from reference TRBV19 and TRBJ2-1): DGGITQSPKYLFRKEGQNVTLSCEQNLNHDAMYWYRQDPGQGLRLIYYSQIVNDFQKGDIAEGYSVSREKKESFPLTVTSAQKNPTAFYLCASSPDRSSYNEQFFGPGTRLTVL.

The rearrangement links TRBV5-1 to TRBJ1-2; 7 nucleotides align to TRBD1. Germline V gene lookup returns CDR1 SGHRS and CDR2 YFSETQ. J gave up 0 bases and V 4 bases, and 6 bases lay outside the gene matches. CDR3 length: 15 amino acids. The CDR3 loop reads CASSPGDRPNYGYTF. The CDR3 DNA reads TGCGCCAGCAGCCCCGGGGACAGACCTAACTATGGCTACACCTTC.

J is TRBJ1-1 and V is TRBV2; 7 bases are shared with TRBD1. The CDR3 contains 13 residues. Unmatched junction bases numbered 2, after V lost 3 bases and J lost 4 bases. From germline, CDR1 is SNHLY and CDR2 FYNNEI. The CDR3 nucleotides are TGTGCCAGCAGTGACAACAGGGGCACTGAAGCTTTCTTT. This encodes CASSDNRGTEAFF.

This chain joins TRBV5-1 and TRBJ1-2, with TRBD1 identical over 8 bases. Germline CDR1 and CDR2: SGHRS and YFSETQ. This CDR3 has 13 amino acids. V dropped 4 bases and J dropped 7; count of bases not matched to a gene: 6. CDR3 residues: CASSVDRAGGYTF. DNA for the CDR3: TGCGCCAGCAGCGTGGACAGGGCAGGTGGCTACACCTTC.

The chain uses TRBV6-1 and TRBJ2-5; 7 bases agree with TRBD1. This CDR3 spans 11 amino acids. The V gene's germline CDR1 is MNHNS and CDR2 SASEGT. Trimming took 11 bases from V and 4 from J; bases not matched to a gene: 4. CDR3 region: CAGRDRETQYF. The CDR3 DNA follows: TGTGCCGGCCGGGACAGAGAGACCCAGTACTTC.

Written as DNA, the CDR3 is TGCGCCAGCAGTGAGACAATTAACTATGGCTACACCTTC. Its protein product is CASSETINYGYTF. This chain connects TRBV5-1 to TRBJ1-2; the D is unclear. V gave up 5 bases and J gave up 1 base, with 9 bases separating them. In germline, CDR1 is SGHRS, CDR2 YFSETQ. The length of the CDR3 is 13 residues.

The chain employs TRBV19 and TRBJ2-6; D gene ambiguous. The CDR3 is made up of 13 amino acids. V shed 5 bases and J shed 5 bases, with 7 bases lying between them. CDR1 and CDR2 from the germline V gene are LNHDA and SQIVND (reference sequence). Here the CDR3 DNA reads TGTGCCAGTAGTCCCCTCTGGGCCAACGTCCTGACTTTC. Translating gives CASSPLWANVLTF. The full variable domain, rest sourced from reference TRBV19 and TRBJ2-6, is DGGITQSPKYLFRKEGQNVTLSCEQNLNHDAMYWYRQDPGQGLRLIYYSQIVNDFQKGDIAEGYSVSREKKESFPLTVTSAQKNPTAFYLCASSPLWANVLTFGAGSRLTVL.

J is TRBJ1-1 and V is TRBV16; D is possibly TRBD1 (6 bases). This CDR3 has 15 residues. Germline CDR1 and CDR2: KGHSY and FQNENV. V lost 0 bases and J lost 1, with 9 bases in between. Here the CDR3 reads CASSQSNRANTEAFF. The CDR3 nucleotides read TGTGCCAGCAGCCAATCCAACAGGGCGAACACTGAAGCTTTCTTT.

The CDR3 nucleotides are TGTGCCAGCAGCGTCTCGAGGGTGAACACTGAAGCTTTCTTT. Protein sequence: CASSVSRVNTEAFF. The chain is built from TRBV7-6 and TRBJ1-1; D unclear. V lost 5 bases and J lost 0, with 10 bases in between. Germline V gene lookup returns CDR1 SGHVS and CDR2 FNYEAQ. The CDR3 length is 14 residues.

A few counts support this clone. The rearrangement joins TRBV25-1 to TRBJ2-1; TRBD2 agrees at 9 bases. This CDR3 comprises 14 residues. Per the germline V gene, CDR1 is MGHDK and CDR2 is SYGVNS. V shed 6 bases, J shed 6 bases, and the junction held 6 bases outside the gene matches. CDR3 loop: CASRNSGSFNEQFF. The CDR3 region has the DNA TGTGCCAGCAGGAATAGCGGGAGCTTCAATGAGCAGTTCTTC.